This TCR beta chain was retrieved from a study of pediatric ulcerative colitis. Points from the study as a whole: A couple of patients' blood samples yielded substantially fewer templates. In rectum, acute severe colitis had expanded clones and less diversity.

J was trimmed by 4 bases and V by 4 bases; bases with no gene match: 8. CDR1 and CDR2 from the germline V gene are MGHRA and YSYEKL. This CDR3 spans 16 amino acids. Profiled with immunoSEQ multiplex PCR; TCRdb holds only in-frame clones, not every one. Counted here are about 15,000 clones, 75% to 90% occurring once; the ten biggest clones make up over 0.75%. The diagnostic colonoscopy in ulcerative colitis patients preceded any immunosuppressive treatment. Colonoscopy and blood draw happened at the same time. In the case of this clone: Its specificity is unknown.

The clonotype was recovered from a boy aged 10-17 years with moderate ulcerative colitis. Sequencing input: blood. The chain employs TRBV4-1 and TRBJ2-2, with 8 bases lining up with TRBD2. In nucleotides, the CDR3 is TGCGCCAGCAGCCTCGCTGTCCGGGAGGGCACCGGGGAGCTGTTTTTT. This codes for CASSLAVREGTGELFF.